This TCR beta chain was profiled in a study of blood T cell repertoires in COVID-19. Study-level background: Material from acute and convalescent COVID-19 was sourced from the United States, Italy and Spain. PBMCs, B-cell-depleted T cells, or T cells provided the cDNA or gDNA that made up the material.

Germline V lookup: CDR1 KGHDR, CDR2 SFDVKD. The J segment lost 7 bases and the V segment lost 3 bases, leaving 8 bases of the junction unmatched. The CDR3 runs 14 residues. Original methodology: Amplifying reference gene primers gave estimates of nucleated cell counts. TCRdb's table, derived via immunoSEQ multiplex PCR, lists solely in-frame clones and lacks some. That table is the source of V, J and clone size, and D and trimming were worked out from the DNA. This sample has about 140,000 clones, with about three quarters found just once. The sample consisted of peripheral blood. The J gene is TRBJ2-7, the V gene TRBV24-1, with 7 positions matching TRBD2. This TCR came from a woman in her sixties with acute or convalescent COVID-19. The CDR3 region is CATSDHAGAREQYF. The CDR3 bases are TGTGCCACCAGTGATCATGCGGGAGCTCGAGAGCAGTACTTC.